The source of this T cell receptor (beta chain) is a study of control samples from healthy donors and cancer patients. TCRdb's copy holds only in-frame clones and misses some; the assay was immunoSEQ multiplex PCR. The sample has 65,000 to 75,000 clones, over 75% seen once. The germline V gene encodes CDR1 SGHVS and CDR2 FQNEAQ. V lost 6 bases to trimming and J lost 3 bases, with 14 bases between them. CDR3 size: 14 residues. The V gene is TRBV7-8, the J gene TRBJ1-1, with D perhaps TRBD1 (5 bases). Specimen: blood. This clonotype was obtained from a woman aged 45-65 years in good health. CDR3 DNA: TGTGCCAGCAGGGGAGAGGGGTGGGACACTGAAGCTTTCTTT. It yields the protein CASRGEGWDTEAFF.